These 14 T cell receptor beta chains came from one sample sequenced in a study of a mutant IDH1 vaccine in newly diagnosed glioma. The table came from immunoSEQ multiplex PCR; TCRdb's copy has only in-frame clones and leaves some out. Among around 60,000 clones listed, roughly 80% were seen once. The time point denotes: week 11, during vaccination. The vaccine gave 300 ug of a 20-mer mutant IDH1 peptide subcutaneously per dose. No antigens are known for them. Sequencing was performed on PBMCs, taken from a glioma patient whose treatment included an IDH1 peptide vaccine. All receptors come from a woman in her 50s with glioma.

The chain is built from TRBV7-6 and TRBJ1-4, with 7 nucleotides matching TRBD1. The length of the CDR3 is 14 residues. CDR1 and CDR2 from the germline V gene are SGHVS and FNYEAQ. V lost 5 bases and J lost 8; bases outside the gene matches: 8. DNA of the CDR3: TGTGCCAGCAGCGCGTCAGGGGGGTACGAAAAACTGTTTTTT. Translation: CASSASGGYEKLFF.

The V and J genes are TRBV30 and TRBJ1-3; D not resolved. The germline V gene encodes CDR1 GTSNPN and CDR2 SVGIG (reference sequence). Trimming cost V 4 bases and J 0 bases, with 4 bases left between them. The length of the CDR3 is 12 residues. The DNA of the CDR3 is TGTGCCTGGACTGACTCTGGAAACACCATATATTTT. Encoded protein: CAWTDSGNTIYF.

The V and J genes are TRBV27 and TRBJ1-6, with D unresolved. Trimming removed 5 bases from V and 3 bases from J, with 14 bases in between. The CDR3 totals 16 residues. Germline CDR1 MNHEY, CDR2 SMNVEV (reference sequence). The chain's CDR3 is CASSPQTKNYNSPLHF. The DNA of the CDR3 is TGTGCCAGCAGTCCCCAGACAAAAAACTATAATTCACCCCTCCACTTT.

V is TRBV18 and J is TRBJ1-1, with D perhaps matching TRBD1 (6 bases). The CDR3 runs to 16 residues. V gave up 3 bases and J gave up 0 bases, with 14 bases separating them. CDR1 is KGHSH, CDR2 LQKENI, per germline. CDR3 DNA: TGTGCCAGCTCACCTGGACAGCTATTTATGAACACTGAAGCTTTCTTT. Translation gives CASSPGQLFMNTEAFF.

V and J are TRBV9 and TRBJ1-3, with D possibly TRBD1 on 5 matching bases. Trimming pared 0 bases from V and 0 bases from J, leaving 7 bases between. The CDR3 covers 15 residues. From germline, CDR1 is SGDLS and CDR2 YYNGEE. The DNA for the CDR3 is TGTGCCAGCAGCGTAGGCAGGGTCTCTGGAAACACCATATATTTT. Its translation is CASSVGRVSGNTIYF.

This clone occurred a few times. The J gene is TRBJ1-5, the V gene TRBV7-7, with TRBD1 as a possible D gene (6 bases). CDR3 length: 15 residues. Germline CDR1 SSHAT, CDR2 FNYEAQ (reference sequence). The CDR3 protein is CASSGPKGGTLREHF. The CDR3 nucleotides are TGTGCTAGCTCCGGTCCGAAGGGGGGGACCCTTCGGGAGCATTTT.

V gene TRBV29-1 combines with J gene TRBJ2-3; 13 nucleotides match TRBD2. The CDR3 is 15 residues long. The germline CDR1 and CDR2 sequences are SQVTM and ANQGSEA. V shed 7 bases, J shed 4 bases, and the junction held 8 bases outside the gene matches. CDR3 residues: CSAWGTSGDADTQYF. The CDR3 coding sequence is TGCAGCGCCTGGGGGACTAGCGGGGATGCAGATACGCAGTATTTT.

The chain employs TRBV27 and TRBJ2-1; D remains ambiguous. Germline V CDR1 and CDR2: MNHEY, SMNVEV (reference sequence). The ends were cut back, 6 bases at V and 10 bases at J, with 22 bases in the middle. The CDR3 is 15 residues long. The CDR3 spells CASSPPFGVPNEQFF. In DNA, the CDR3 is TGTGCCAGCAGCCCCCCCTTTGGGGTCCCTAACGAGCAGTTCTTC.

V gene TRBV28 combines with J gene TRBJ2-7, with 7 bases identical to TRBD1. V dropped 7 bases and J dropped 3; count of bases not matched to a gene: 12. The CDR3 is 15 residues long. Germline CDR1 MDHEN, CDR2 SYDVKM. The CDR3 region has the DNA TGTGCCAGCACCGGGTTAGGGACAGCTCGCTACGAGCAGTACTTC. This encodes CASTGLGTARYEQYF.

V usage is TRBV21-1 and J usage is TRBJ1-6; TRBD1, the table's D call, was not compared with the DNA. TRBV21-1 is listed as a pseudogene. This CDR3 contains 15 residues. The CDR3 DNA reads TGTGCCAGCAGCACGAATCCAGGGGCTTGGTCACCCCTCCACTTT. Protein: CASSTNPGAWSPLHF.

V and J are TRBV4-3 and TRBJ1-6; D uncertain. Germline values: CDR1 LGHNA, CDR2 YSLEER. Trimming left V 3 bases short and J 4 bases short, with 4 bases between. The CDR3 sequence is 13 residues long. The CDR3 reads CASSQGYNSPLHF. The CDR3 bases are TGCGCCAGCAGCCAGGGGTATAATTCACCCCTCCACTTT.

This chain uses TRBV4-1 with TRBJ2-5; D remains ambiguous. V lost 6 bases and J lost 0, with 11 bases in between. The CDR3 runs 14 residues. Germline V gene lookup returns CDR1 MGHRA and CDR2 YSYEKL. The CDR3 coding sequence is TGCGCCAGCAGAATGTCCCGGAACCAAGAGACCCAGTACTTC. It encodes CASRMSRNQETQYF.

The gene calls are TRBV6-5 and TRBJ2-1; D unclear. The CDR3 covers 12 residues. V was clipped by 6 bases and J by 7 bases, with 10 bases between them. Germline CDR1 MNHEY, CDR2 SVGAGI. This CDR3 reads CASRTLGNEQFF. The CDR3 DNA is TGTGCCAGCAGGACATTGGGTAATGAGCAGTTCTTC.

The chain is built from TRBV5-1 and TRBJ2-1; 8 bases map to TRBD1. Unmatched junction bases numbered 18, after V lost 1 base and J lost 6 bases. The CDR3 is made up of 19 amino acids. CDR1 is SGHRS and CDR2 is YFSETQ in the germline V gene. The CDR3 DNA is TGCGCCAGCAGCTTGTTAGTAAGGTTCGGGACAGGTTCCCTCAATGAGCAGTTCTTC. Translated, it gives CASSLLVRFGTGSLNEQFF.